This TCR beta chain appears in the sequencing data of a study of blood T cells in healthy people across ages. General study points: Older age coincided with a roughly linear decline in TCR beta diversity per million T cells.

About 9.6 milliliters of peripheral blood were drawn from each donor into EDTA-treated tubes. For the second PCR, which ran for about 6 to 12 cycles, a sample-barcoded 5' primer and a J-beta primer mix were used. TCRdb fed the 5' RACE reads into MiXCR, producing one record per CDR3 protein. Of roughly 1.5 million distinct CDR3 sequences in the sample, roughly two fifths were seen once. With V trimmed by 5 bases and J by 3 bases, 8 bases remained unmatched. There are 15 residues in the CDR3. This clonotype was recorded a few times. Its specificity is unknown. V is TRBV12-3 or TRBV12-4 and J is TRBJ2-7, with 9 bases lining up with TRBD2. Material for sequencing was blood. The sequence derives from a woman younger than 30 in good health. CDR3 residues: CASSPAGGINYEQYF. CDR3 DNA: TGTGCCAGCAGTCCCGCGGGAGGGATAAACTACGAGCAGTACTTC.